This TCR beta chain appears in the sequencing data of a study of regulatory T cells in long-lasting Graves disease. The study's findings and limits: Persistent Graves' disease cases displayed lower TCR diversity than newly diagnosed ones.

Investigators prepared the TCR beta libraries by applying iRepertoire HTBI primers and Arm-PCR of CDR3 regions. TCRdb processed the multiplex PCR reads anew with MiXCR; each CDR3 protein has one entry. The sample gives about 470,000 distinct CDR3 sequences, around 21% of which show up once; 7.8% is in the top ten. The V end lost 5 bases, the J end lost 0 bases, and 11 bases lay between the germline ends. The CDR3 runs to 14 residues. In germline, CDR1 is MDHEN, CDR2 SYDVKM. Concerning this clonotype: The antigen is undetermined.

Indicated time point: persistent/refractory GD, antithyroid drugs over 5 years with positive TRAb. RNA from PBMCs was the source of the TCR library. It was American Thyroid Association guidelines that determined Graves' disease diagnosis. This TCR was recovered from a female donor with Graves disease. The chain carries TRBV28 and TRBJ2-7; possibly TRBD1 for D (5 bases). The source was peripheral blood mononuclear cells (PBMCs), collected when the disease was refractory, from a patient treated with antithyroid drugs. CDR3 bases: TGTGCCAGCAGTCAACCGGACACCTCCTACGAGCAGTACTTC. This translates into CASSQPDTSYEQYF. The full variable domain, with the rest looked up from reference TRBV28 and TRBJ2-7, is DVKVTQSSRYLVKRTGEKVFLECVQDMDHENMFWYRQDPGLGLRLIYFSYDVKMKEKGDIPEGYSVSREKKERFSLILESASTNQTSMYLCASSQPDTSYEQYFGPGTRLTVT.